This T cell receptor beta chain was sequenced for a study of T cell repertoires in cytomegalovirus infection. Study overall: CMV epitopes that were recently identified and HLA-C-restricted were used alongside well-studied HLA-B-restricted ones.

Trimming took 4 bases from V and 10 from J, leaving 16 bases between them. CDR3 length: 14 amino acids. CDR1 is KGHDR and CDR2 is SFDVKD in the germline V gene. As regards this clonotype: Antigen: not known.

The study's findings and limits: The ex vivo response showed dominance by HLA-C-restricted CMV-specific TCR beta clonotypes.

Using its own MiXCR run on the reads, TCRdb lists one record per CDR3 protein. Of 830,000 or so distinct CDR3 sequences listed, 30% to 35% are singletons. This receptor was identified in a human donor in good health (CMV status not recorded). Some clones in this sample may be carry-over from other donors' samples. The rearrangement joins TRBV24-1 to TRBJ2-1, with TRBD1 as a possible D gene (6 bases). The material sequenced was cultured CD8+ T cells from PBMCs, taken from culture after CMV antigen stimulation. The CDR3 sequence is CATSDRATGDEQFF. The CDR3 region has the DNA TGTGCCACCAGTGACCGAGCGACAGGCGACGAGCAGTTCTTC.